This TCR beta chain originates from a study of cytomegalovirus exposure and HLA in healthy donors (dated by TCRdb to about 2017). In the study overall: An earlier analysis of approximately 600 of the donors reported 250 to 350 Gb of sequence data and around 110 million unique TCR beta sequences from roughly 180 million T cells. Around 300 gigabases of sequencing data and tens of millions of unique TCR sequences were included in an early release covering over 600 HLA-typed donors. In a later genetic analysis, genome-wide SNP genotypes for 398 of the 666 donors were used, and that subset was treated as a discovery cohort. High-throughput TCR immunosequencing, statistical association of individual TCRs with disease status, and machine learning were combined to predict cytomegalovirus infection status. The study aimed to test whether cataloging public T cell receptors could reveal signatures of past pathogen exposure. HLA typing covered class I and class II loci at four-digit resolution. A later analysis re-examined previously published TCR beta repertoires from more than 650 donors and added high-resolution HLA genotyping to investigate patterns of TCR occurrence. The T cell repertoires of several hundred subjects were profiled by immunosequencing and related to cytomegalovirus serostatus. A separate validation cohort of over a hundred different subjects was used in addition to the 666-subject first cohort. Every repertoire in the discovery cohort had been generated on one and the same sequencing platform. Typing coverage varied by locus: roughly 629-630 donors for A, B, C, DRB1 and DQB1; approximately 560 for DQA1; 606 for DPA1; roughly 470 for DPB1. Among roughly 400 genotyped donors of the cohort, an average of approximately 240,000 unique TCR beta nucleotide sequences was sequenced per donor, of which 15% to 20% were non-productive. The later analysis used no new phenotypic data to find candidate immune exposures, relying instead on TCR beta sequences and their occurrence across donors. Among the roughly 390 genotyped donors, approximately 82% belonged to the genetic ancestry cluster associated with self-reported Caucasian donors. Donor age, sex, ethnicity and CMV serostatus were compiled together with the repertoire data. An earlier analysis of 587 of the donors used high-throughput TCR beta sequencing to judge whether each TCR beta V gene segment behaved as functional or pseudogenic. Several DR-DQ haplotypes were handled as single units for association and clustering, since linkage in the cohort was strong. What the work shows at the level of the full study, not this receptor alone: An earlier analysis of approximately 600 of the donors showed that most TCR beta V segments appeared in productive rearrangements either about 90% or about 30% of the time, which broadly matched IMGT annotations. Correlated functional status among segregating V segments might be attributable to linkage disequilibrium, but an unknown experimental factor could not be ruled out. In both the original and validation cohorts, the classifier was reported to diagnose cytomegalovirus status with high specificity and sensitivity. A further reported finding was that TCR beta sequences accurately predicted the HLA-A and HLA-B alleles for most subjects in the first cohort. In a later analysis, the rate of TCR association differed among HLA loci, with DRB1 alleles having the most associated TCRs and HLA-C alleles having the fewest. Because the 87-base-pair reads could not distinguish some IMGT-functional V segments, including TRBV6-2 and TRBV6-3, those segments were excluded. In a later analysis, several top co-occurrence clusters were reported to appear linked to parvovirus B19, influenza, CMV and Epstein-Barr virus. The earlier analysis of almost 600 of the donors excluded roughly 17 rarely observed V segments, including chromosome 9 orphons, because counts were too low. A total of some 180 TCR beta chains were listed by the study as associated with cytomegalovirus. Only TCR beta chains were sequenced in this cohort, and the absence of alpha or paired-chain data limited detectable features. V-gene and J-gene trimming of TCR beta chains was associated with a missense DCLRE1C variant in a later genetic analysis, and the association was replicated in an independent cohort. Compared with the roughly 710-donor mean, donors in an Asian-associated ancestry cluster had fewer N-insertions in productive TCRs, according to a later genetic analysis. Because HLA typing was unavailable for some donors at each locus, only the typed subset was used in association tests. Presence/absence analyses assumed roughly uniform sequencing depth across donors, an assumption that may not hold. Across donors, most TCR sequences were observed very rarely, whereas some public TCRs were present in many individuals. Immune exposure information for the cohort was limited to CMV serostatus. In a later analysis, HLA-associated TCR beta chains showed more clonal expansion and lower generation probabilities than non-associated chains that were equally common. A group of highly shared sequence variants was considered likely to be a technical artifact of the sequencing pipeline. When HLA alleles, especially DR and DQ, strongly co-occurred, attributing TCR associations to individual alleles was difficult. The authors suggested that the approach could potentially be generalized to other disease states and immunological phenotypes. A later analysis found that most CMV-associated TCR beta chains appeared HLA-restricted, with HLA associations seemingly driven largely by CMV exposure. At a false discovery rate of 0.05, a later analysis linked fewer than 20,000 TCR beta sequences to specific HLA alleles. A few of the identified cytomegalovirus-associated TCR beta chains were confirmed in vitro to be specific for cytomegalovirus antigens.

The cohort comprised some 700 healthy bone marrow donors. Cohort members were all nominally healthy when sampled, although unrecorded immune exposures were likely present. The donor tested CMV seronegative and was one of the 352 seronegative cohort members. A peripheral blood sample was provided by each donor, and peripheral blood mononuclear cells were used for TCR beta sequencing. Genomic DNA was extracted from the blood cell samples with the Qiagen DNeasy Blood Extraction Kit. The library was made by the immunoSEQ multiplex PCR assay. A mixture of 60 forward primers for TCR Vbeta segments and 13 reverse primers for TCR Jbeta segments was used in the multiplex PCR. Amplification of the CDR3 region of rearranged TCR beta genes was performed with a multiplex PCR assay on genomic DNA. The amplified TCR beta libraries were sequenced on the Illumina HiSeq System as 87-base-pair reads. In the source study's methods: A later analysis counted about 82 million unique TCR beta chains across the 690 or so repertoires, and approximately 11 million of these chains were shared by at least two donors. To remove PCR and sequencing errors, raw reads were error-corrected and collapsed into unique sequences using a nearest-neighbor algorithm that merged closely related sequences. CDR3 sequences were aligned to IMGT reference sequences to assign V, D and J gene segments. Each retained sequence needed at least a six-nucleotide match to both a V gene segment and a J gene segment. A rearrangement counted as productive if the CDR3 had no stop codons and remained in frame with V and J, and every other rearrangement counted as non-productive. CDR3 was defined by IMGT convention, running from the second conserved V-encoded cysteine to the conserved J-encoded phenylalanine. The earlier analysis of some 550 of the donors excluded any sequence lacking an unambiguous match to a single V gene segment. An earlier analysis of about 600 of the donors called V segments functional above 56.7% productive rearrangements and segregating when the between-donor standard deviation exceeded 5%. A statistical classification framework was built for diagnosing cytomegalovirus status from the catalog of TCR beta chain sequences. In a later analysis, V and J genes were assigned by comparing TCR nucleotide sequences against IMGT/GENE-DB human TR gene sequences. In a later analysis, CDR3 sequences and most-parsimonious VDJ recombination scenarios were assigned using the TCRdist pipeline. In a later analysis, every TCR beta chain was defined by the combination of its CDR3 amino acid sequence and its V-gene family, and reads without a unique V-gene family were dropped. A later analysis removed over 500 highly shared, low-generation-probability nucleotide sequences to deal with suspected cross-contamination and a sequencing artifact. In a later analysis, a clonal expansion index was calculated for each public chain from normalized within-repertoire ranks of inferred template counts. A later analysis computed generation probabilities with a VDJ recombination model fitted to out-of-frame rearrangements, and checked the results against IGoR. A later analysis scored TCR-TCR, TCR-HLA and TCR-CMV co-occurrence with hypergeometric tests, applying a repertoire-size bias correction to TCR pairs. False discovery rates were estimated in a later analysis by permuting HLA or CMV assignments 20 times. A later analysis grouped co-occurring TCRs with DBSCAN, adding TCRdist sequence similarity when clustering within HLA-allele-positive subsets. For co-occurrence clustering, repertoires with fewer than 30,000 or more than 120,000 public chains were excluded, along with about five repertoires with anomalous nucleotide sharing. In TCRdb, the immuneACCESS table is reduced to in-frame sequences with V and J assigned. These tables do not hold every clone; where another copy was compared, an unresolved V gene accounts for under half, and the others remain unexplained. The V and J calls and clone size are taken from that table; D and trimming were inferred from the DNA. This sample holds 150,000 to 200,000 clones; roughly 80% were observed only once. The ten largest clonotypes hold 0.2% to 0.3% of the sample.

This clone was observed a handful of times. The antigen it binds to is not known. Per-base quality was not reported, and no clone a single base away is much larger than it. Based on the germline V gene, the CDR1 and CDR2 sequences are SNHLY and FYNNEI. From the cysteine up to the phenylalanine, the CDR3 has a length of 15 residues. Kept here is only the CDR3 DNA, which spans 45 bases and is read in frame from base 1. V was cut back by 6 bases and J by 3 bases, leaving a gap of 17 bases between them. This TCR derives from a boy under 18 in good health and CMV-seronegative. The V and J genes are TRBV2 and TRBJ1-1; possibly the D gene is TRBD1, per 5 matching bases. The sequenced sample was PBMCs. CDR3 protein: CASSAVGGGYTEAFF. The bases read TGTGCCAGCAGCGCCGTCGGGGGGGGATACACTGAAGCTTTCTTT.